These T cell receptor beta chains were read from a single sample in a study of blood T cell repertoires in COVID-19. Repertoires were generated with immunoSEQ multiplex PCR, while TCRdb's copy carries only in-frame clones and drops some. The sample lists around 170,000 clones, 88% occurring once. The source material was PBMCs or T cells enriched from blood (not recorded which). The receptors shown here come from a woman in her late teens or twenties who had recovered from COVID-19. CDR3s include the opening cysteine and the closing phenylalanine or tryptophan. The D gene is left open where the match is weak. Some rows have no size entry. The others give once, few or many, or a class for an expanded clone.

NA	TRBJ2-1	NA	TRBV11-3	CASSPDNNEQFF	TGTGCCAGCAGCCCCGACAACAATGAGCAGTTCTTC
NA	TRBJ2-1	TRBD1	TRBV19	CASSIGGQDYNEQFF	TGTGCCAGTAGTATAGGGGGACAGGACTACAATGAGCAGTTCTTC
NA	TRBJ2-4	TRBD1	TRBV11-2	CASSLDRPGQGLGPEYF	TGTGCCAGCAGCTTAGATCGACCGGGACAGGGGCTTGGACCCGAGTACTTC
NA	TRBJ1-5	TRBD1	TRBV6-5	CASGQGNQPQHF	TGTGCCAGCGGACAGGGTAATCAGCCCCAGCATTTT
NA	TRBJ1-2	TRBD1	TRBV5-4	CASSRDRVNGYTF	TGTGCCAGCTCCCGGGACAGGGTGAATGGCTACACCTTC
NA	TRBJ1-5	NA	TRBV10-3	CAISESWGSGSNQPQHF	TGTGCCATCAGTGAGTCTTGGGGAAGCGGTAGCAATCAGCCCCAGCATTTT
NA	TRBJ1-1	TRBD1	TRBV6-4	CASSGTVGTEAFF	TGTGCCAGTTCAGGGACAGTAGGAACTGAAGCTTTCTTT
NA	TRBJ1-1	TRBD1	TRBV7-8	CASSLNRGGVGAFF	TGTGCCAGCAGCCTAAACAGGGGAGGAGTGGGAGCTTTCTTT
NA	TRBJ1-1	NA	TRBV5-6	CASSYVRNTEAFF	TGTGCCAGCAGCTACGTGAGGAACACTGAAGCTTTCTTT
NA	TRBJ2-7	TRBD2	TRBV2	CASSEAGLAGYEQYF	TGTGCCAGCAGTGAAGCGGGACTAGCGGGCTACGAGCAGTACTTC
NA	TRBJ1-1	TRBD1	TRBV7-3	CASSATGGNTEAFF	TGTGCCAGCAGCGCTACAGGGGGGAACACTGAAGCTTTCTTT
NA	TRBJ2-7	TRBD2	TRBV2	CASSLKREATYEQYF	TGTGCCAGCAGTCTAAAGCGGGAGGCAACCTACGAGCAGTACTTC
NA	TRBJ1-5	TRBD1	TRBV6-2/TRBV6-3	CASSFRDRTSNQPQHF	TGTGCCAGCAGTTTCCGGGACAGGACTAGCAATCAGCCCCAGCATTTT
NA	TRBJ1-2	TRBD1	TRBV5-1	CASSLGTGSDKEYYTF	TGCGCCAGCAGCCTCGGGACAGGGAGTGACAAGGAGTACTACACCTTC
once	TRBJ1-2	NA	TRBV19	CASSITSTGNRGYTF	TGTGCCAGTAGTATCACCTCTACAGGGAACCGTGGCTACACCTTC
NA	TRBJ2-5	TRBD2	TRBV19	CASSAGLGETQYF	TGTGCCAGTAGTGCGGGACTAGGTGAGACCCAGTACTTC
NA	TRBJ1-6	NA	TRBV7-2	CASGTRPRSPLHF	TGTGCCAGCGGGACTCGGCCGCGTTCACCCCTCCACTTT
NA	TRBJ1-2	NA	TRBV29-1	CSVEVGGPGGYTF	TGCAGCGTTGAGGTCGGGGGACCAGGGGGCTACACCTTC
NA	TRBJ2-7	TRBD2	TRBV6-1	CASSEYPPLLAGGLHGEQYF	TGTGCCAGCAGTGAATACCCCCCCCTCCTCGCGGGGGGGCTCCACGGAGAGCAGTACTTC
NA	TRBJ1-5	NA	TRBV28	CASSPGIRGGGQPQHF	TGTGCCAGCAGCCCCGGGATCCGGGGGGGTGGTCAGCCCCAGCATTTT
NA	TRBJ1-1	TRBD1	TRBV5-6	CASSPFGQGVLNTEAFF	TGTGCCAGCAGCCCTTTTGGACAGGGGGTATTGAACACTGAAGCTTTCTTT
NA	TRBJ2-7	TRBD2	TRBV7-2	CASSQLTSGGYEQYF	TGTGCCAGCAGCCAACTGACTAGCGGGGGCTACGAGCAGTACTTC
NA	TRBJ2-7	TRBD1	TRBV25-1	CASSRDRAHDYEQYF	TGTGCCAGCAGCCGAGACAGGGCTCATGACTACGAGCAGTACTTC
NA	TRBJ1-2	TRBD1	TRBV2	CASRYRSGTGRIYGYTF	TGTGCCAGCAGATACCGGTCGGGGACAGGTCGAATCTATGGCTACACCTTC
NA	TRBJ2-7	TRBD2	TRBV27	CASSRWLRTSGGGTYEQYF	TGTGCCAGCAGTCGCTGGCTACGGACTAGCGGGGGGGGGACCTACGAGCAGTACTTC
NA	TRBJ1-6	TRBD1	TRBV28	CASTWGQIYNSPLHF	TGTGCCAGCACCTGGGGACAGATCTATAATTCACCCCTCCACTTT